One sample yielded the 29 T cell receptor beta chains listed below, sequenced in a study of graft-versus-host responses after intestinal transplantation. The protocol was immunoSEQ multiplex PCR, while the TCRdb copy is restricted to in-frame clones and leaves out a portion. Of approximately 20,000 clones in the sample, 85% to 90% are singletons; the top ten hold under 6.5%. The sample here was PBMCs, taken roughly 65 days after intestinal transplantation. All receptors come from a human patient who received an intestinal transplant, so some T cells may come from the graft donor.

CDR3 DNA: TGTGCCATCAGGGGAAGTGGGAATGAGCAGTTCTTC. The encoded protein is CAIRGSGNEQFF. The chain is built from TRBV27 and TRBJ2-1, with D possibly matching TRBD1 (6 bases). The CDR3 is 12 residues long. Trimming shortened V by 10 bases and J by 7 bases, and 14 bases separated the two germline ends. Germline V gene lookup returns CDR1 MNHEY and CDR2 SMNVEV (reference sequence).

This chain connects TRBV7-6 to TRBJ1-4, with D unresolved. There are 13 residues in the CDR3. CDR1 and CDR2 from the germline V gene are SGHVS and FNYEAQ. Trimming cost V 3 bases and J 8 bases, with 10 bases left between them. This CDR3 reads CASSLTLDEKLFF. CDR3 in DNA: TGTGCCAGCAGCTTGACGCTTGACGAAAAACTGTTTTTT.

The chain joins TRBV15 to TRBJ1-1; perhaps TRBD1 as D (5 bases). V was trimmed by 5 bases and J by 3 bases, leaving 7 bases between them. Per the germline V gene, CDR1 is LNHNV and CDR2 is YYDKDF (reference sequence). The CDR3 covers 12 residues. The CDR3 spells CATSGGDTEAFF. For the CDR3, the DNA is TGTGCCACCAGCGGGGGGGACACTGAAGCTTTCTTT.

The genes are TRBV6-1 and TRBJ2-1; tentatively, D is TRBD1 (6 bases). The CDR3 sequence is 12 residues long. The V end was cut by 4 bases, the J end by 7 bases, with 8 bases between. Germline V gene sequence: CDR1 MNHNS, CDR2 SASEGT. The CDR3, as DNA: TGTGCCAGCAGTGGAGGGGGAAATGAGCAGTTCTTC. It translates to CASSGGGNEQFF.

The gene calls are TRBV19 and TRBJ1-3; D call uncertain. The CDR3 runs 10 residues. The germline V and J ends were trimmed by 5 bases and 8 bases, with 4 bases remaining between them. From germline, CDR1 is LNHDA and CDR2 SQIVND (reference sequence). The CDR3 nucleotides read TGTGCCAGTAGTTTGGACACCATATATTTT. Encoded protein: CASSLDTIYF.

The chain employs TRBV5-6 and TRBJ2-1; TRBD2 is a possible D gene (5 bases). From germline, CDR1 is SGHDT and CDR2 YYEEEE. With 4 bases removed from V and 0 bases from J, the gap between germline ends came to 11 bases. This CDR3 region has 15 residues. The CDR3 region has the DNA TGTGCCAGCAGCCACGAGGGTAACTCCTACAATGAGCAGTTCTTC. As protein: CASSHEGNSYNEQFF.

The rearrangement links TRBV18 to TRBJ2-2; perhaps TRBD1 as D (5 bases). The V end lost 4 bases, the J end lost 5 bases, and 35 bases lay between the germline ends. The germline V gene encodes CDR1 KGHSH and CDR2 LQKENI. The length of the CDR3 is 22 residues. This CDR3 is CASSLRTTKKLQEPPGTGELFF. CDR3 DNA sequence: TGTGCCAGCTCACTCCGGACGACGAAAAAGCTTCAAGAACCCCCAGGGACCGGGGAGCTGTTTTTT.

The chain uses TRBV19 and TRBJ2-3; either TRBD1 or TRBD2 may fit D (5 bases each). The CDR3 has 15 residues. Trimming pared 0 bases from V and 4 bases from J, leaving 11 bases between. Germline CDR1 LNHDA, CDR2 SQIVND (reference sequence). CDR3: CASSIDRGDPDTQYF. The CDR3, as DNA: TGTGCCAGTAGTATAGACCGTGGGGACCCAGATACGCAGTATTTT. Full variable domain (missing parts from reference TRBV19 and TRBJ2-3): DGGITQSPKYLFRKEGQNVTLSCEQNLNHDAMYWYRQDPGQGLRLIYYSQIVNDFQKGDIAEGYSVSREKKESFPLTVTSAQKNPTAFYLCASSIDRGDPDTQYFGPGTRLTVL.

This clone has just one count. The rearrangement uses TRBV5-1 and TRBJ1-1; 8 bases are a match to TRBD1. The CDR3 spans 14 residues. J gave up 2 bases and V 3 bases, and 3 bases lay outside the gene matches. The V gene's germline CDR1 is SGHRS and CDR2 YFSETQ. The CDR3 is CASSWTGQNTEAFF. CDR3 sequence (DNA): TGCGCCAGCAGCTGGACAGGGCAAAACACTGAAGCTTTCTTT.

The chain carries TRBV2 and TRBJ2-7, with D perhaps TRBD1 (5 bases). The germline V gene has CDR1 SNHLY and CDR2 FYNNEI. This CDR3 spans 13 amino acids. Between the trimmed V and J ends, which lost 5 bases and 3 bases, there was a span of 11 bases. Here the CDR3 reads CASSPQGRYEQYF. CDR3 bases: TGTGCCAGCAGTCCGCAGGGCCGCTACGAGCAGTACTTC.

The V gene is TRBV19, the J gene TRBJ1-3; D is unclear. V was trimmed by 6 bases and J by 4 bases, leaving 7 bases between them. The CDR3 length is 12 residues. Germline lookup yields CDR1 LNHDA and CDR2 SQIVND (reference sequence). CDR3 sequence reads: CASRNTGNTIYF. The CDR3 DNA follows: TGTGCCAGTAGGAATACAGGAAACACCATATATTTT. Together with reference TRBV19 and TRBJ1-3, the CDR3 gives the full variable domain: DGGITQSPKYLFRKEGQNVTLSCEQNLNHDAMYWYRQDPGQGLRLIYYSQIVNDFQKGDIAEGYSVSREKKESFPLTVTSAQKNPTAFYLCASRNTGNTIYFGEGSWLTVV.

This chain uses TRBV7-9 with TRBJ1-2, with 8 bases aligning to TRBD1. Germline V CDR1 and CDR2: SEHNR, FQNEAQ (reference sequence). This CDR3 comprises 15 residues. Trimming took 5 bases from V and 4 from J; bases not matched to a gene: 9. In DNA form, the CDR3 reads TGTGCCAGCAGCGTCATGACAGGGGAGGCCTATGGCTACACCTTC. This sequence encodes CASSVMTGEAYGYTF. The full variable domain, with the rest looked up from reference TRBV7-9 and TRBJ1-2, is DTGVSQNPRHKITKRGQNVTFRCDPISEHNRLYWYRQTLGQGPEFLTYFQNEAQLEKSRLLSDRFSAERPKGSFSTLEIQRTEQGDSAMYLCASSVMTGEAYGYTFGSGTRLTVV.

The chain uses TRBV7-2 and TRBJ2-6; D not certain. Germline CDR1 SGHTA, CDR2 FQGNSA. Trimming removed 3 bases at V and 0 bases at J, with 9 bases between. This CDR3 comprises 16 residues. The DNA of the CDR3 is TGTGCCAGCAGCTTGTCGCTGATCTCTGGGGCCAACGTCCTGACTTTC. Translation: CASSLSLISGANVLTF.

This clone was counted once. A junction boundary mismatches the germline segment, possibly from a read error. The CDR3 here is CASLPTGYNEQFF. The CDR3 DNA reads as TGTGCCAGCTTACCAACAGGCTACAATGAGCAGTTCTTC. The chain joins TRBV18 to TRBJ2-1, with a weak D call TRBD1 (5 bases). Germline V lookup: CDR1 KGHSH, CDR2 LQKENI. The length of the CDR3 is 13 residues.

This chain links TRBV15 with TRBJ1-5; no clear D. CDR3 length: 16 residues. Trimming removed 5 bases from V and 0 bases from J, with 14 bases in between. Germline assignment: CDR1 LNHNV and CDR2 YYDKDF (reference sequence). The CDR3 nucleotides read TGTGCCACCAGCCGCCCTACAGAAGCTAGCAATCAGCCCCAGCATTTT. This encodes CATSRPTEASNQPQHF.

This sequence joins TRBV10-3 and TRBJ2-7; either TRBD1 or TRBD2 may supply D (5 bases each). In germline, CDR1 is ENHRY, CDR2 SYGVKD. The CDR3 loop spans 14 amino acids. V was trimmed by 5 bases and J by 0 bases, leaving 11 bases between them. DNA for the CDR3: TGTGCCATCAGTTCCGGGACGGACTCCTACGAGCAGTACTTC. This codes for CAISSGTDSYEQYF.

This sequence joins TRBV10-2 and TRBJ2-3; the D call may be TRBD1 or TRBD2 (6 bases each). V lost 6 bases and J lost 5, with 30 bases in between. Germline V gene data show CDR1 as WSHSY and CDR2 as SAAADI. This CDR3 is built from 19 residues. CDR3 nucleotide sequence: TGCGCCAGCAGGGGGGGCGGGATTATGGGGGGTAGTATACGAGATACGCAGTATTTT. Residues: CASRGGGIMGGSIRDTQYF.

The chain couples TRBV14 to TRBJ2-7; no definite D call. This CDR3 spans 15 amino acids. Trimming removed 3 bases at V and 2 bases at J, with 14 bases between. Germline CDR1 reads SGHDN; CDR2 reads FVKESK. CDR3 region: CASSHPLKGTYEQYF. The CDR3 coding sequence is TGTGCCAGCAGCCATCCGTTGAAGGGCACCTACGAGCAGTACTTC.

A single count supports this clone. The rearrangement links TRBV4-3 to TRBJ2-1, with a possible D match to TRBD1 (5 bases). Germline V gene data show CDR1 as LGHNA and CDR2 as YSLEER. The CDR3 is 15 residues long. Trimming took 4 bases from V and 4 from J, leaving 14 bases between them. The chain's CDR3 is CASSPPGAAYNEQFF. For the CDR3, the DNA is TGCGCCAGCAGCCCGCCTGGGGCAGCATACAATGAGCAGTTCTTC.

This sequence joins TRBV7-6 and TRBJ1-2, with D hard to call. The CDR3 has 16 residues. Deletions cut 3 bases from V and 4 bases from J, with 18 bases between. Germline V CDR1 and CDR2: SGHVS, FNYEAQ. CDR3 loop: CASSFPPGKSIYGYTF. CDR3 nucleotides: TGTGCCAGCAGCTTTCCCCCCGGCAAGTCCATCTATGGCTACACCTTC.

The rearrangement joins TRBV5-4 to TRBJ2-7; perhaps D is TRBD1 or TRBD2 (5 bases each). CDR3 length: 13 residues. Trimming cost V 4 bases and J 4 bases, with 12 bases left between them. Looked up from germline, CDR1 is SGHNT and CDR2 is YYREEE (reference sequence). The CDR3 DNA reads TGTGCCAGCAGCCTCCGGGACGGATACGAGCAGTACTTC. It translates to CASSLRDGYEQYF.

This clone has only one observation. This chain uses TRBV7-8 with TRBJ1-5; 7 nucleotides line up with TRBD1. Germline-derived CDR1 and CDR2 are SGHVS and FQNEAQ. V shed 4 bases, J shed 5 bases, and the junction held 5 bases outside the gene matches. This CDR3 spans 14 amino acids. The DNA of the CDR3 is TGTGCCAGCAGCTCAAGGGACAGCTATCAGCCCCAGCATTTT. Translating gives CASSSRDSYQPQHF. Full variable domain (missing parts from reference TRBV7-8 and TRBJ1-5): GAGVSQSPRYKVAKRGQDVALRCDPISGHVSLFWYQQALGQGPEFLTYFQNEAQLDKSGLPSDRFFAERPEGSVSTLKIQRTQQEDSAVYLCASSSRDSYQPQHFGDGTRLSIL.

This chain links TRBV4-3 with TRBJ1-2; D uncertain. This CDR3 contains 14 residues. Germline CDR1 is LGHNA and CDR2 is YSLEER. V was cut by 1 base and J by 3 bases, with 9 bases left in between. For the CDR3, the DNA is TGCGCCAGCAGCCAAGTTTGGGTTCACTATGGCTACACCTTC. It translates to CASSQVWVHYGYTF.

The table lists this clone with a count of one. The gene calls are TRBV30 and TRBJ1-2; maybe TRBD1 (5 bases). The CDR3 spans 14 residues. The V gene lost 4 bases and the J gene lost 1 base, with 13 bases spanning the gap. Germline CDR1 GTSNPN, CDR2 SVGIG (reference sequence). CDR3 loop: CAWTPGPLNYGYTF. The CDR3 region has the DNA TGTGCCTGGACCCCAGGGCCTCTTAACTATGGCTACACCTTC.

This chain connects TRBV4-3 to TRBJ1-2, with D possibly matching TRBD1 (6 bases). Trimming took off 0 bases at V and 5 bases at J, with 16 bases between the two ends. CDR1 and CDR2 from the germline V gene are LGHNA and YSLEER. The CDR3 sequence is 16 residues long. CDR3 residues: CASSQDGGDTRYGYTF. The CDR3 DNA reads as TGCGCCAGCAGCCAAGATGGAGGGGACACTAGATATGGCTACACCTTC.

The V call is TRBV7-6, the J call TRBJ2-7; D possibly matches TRBD1 or TRBD2 (5 bases each). CDR3 length: 14 residues. Germline V gene sequence: CDR1 SGHVS, CDR2 FNYEAQ. The germline V and J ends were trimmed by 3 bases and 4 bases, with 13 bases remaining between them. CDR3 DNA sequence: TGTGCCAGCAGCTTGGACCCGGGGCATTACGAGCAGTACTTC. Translating gives CASSLDPGHYEQYF.

This sequence joins TRBV9 and TRBJ2-1; TRBD2 matches 8 bases. V trimming: 0 bases; J trimming: 1 base; junction bases outside the gene matches: 6. Per germline, CDR1 SGDLS and CDR2 YYNGEE. CDR3 size: 17 residues. CDR3 sequence reads: CASSVGWRGESYNEQFF. The CDR3 region has the DNA TGTGCCAGCAGCGTAGGGTGGCGGGGGGAATCCTACAATGAGCAGTTCTTC.

V gene TRBV27 combines with J gene TRBJ1-1, with a possible D match to TRBD1 (6 bases). CDR1 MNHEY and CDR2 SMNVEV come from the germline V gene (reference sequence). The CDR3 spans 14 residues. Trimming stripped 6 bases from V and 5 bases from J, with 16 bases between. The CDR3 spells CASSPTTGRTEAFF. The CDR3 coding sequence is TGTGCCAGCAGCCCGACCACAGGGAGAACTGAAGCTTTCTTT.

The J gene is TRBJ1-1, the V gene TRBV4-1, with D unclear. The germline V gene encodes CDR1 MGHRA and CDR2 YSYEKL. Trimming shortened V by 4 bases and J by 1 base, and 13 bases separated the two germline ends. CDR3 length: 15 residues. CDR3 residues: CASSPLTLGNTEAFF. CDR3 sequence (DNA): TGCGCCAGCAGCCCCCTCACGTTGGGGAACACTGAAGCTTTCTTT.